The 21 T cell receptor beta chains listed next were all sequenced from one sample in a study of T-cell reconstitution after alpha-beta-depleted transplantation in children. Researchers prepared the TCRbeta library using unique molecular identifiers, the study reports. MiXCR was run by TCRdb on the PCR reads, yielding one entry per CDR3 protein. Among fewer than 1 million distinct CDR3 sequences listed, less than 20% were seen once. The input for sequencing was PBMCs, mostly from graft donor cells, taken 360 days after TCRalphabeta/CD19-depleted stem cell transplant. The receptors originated from a male patient between 5 and 17 years old who had a stem cell transplant for acute lymphoblastic leukemia, so the T cells may come from the graft donor.

The chain joins TRBV18 to TRBJ1-5, with D perhaps matching TRBD1 (6 bases). Germline loops: CDR1 KGHSH, CDR2 LQKENI. CDR3 length: 14 amino acids. V was trimmed by 5 bases and J by 4 bases, leaving 12 bases between them. The CDR3 protein is CASSADRNNQPQHF. The CDR3 nucleotides are TGTGCCAGCTCAGCAGACAGGAATAATCAGCCCCAGCATTTT.

This sequence joins TRBV24-1 and TRBJ2-1, with 8 bases lining up with TRBD2. CDR1 and CDR2 from the germline V gene are KGHDR and SFDVKD. The CDR3 has 15 residues. Trimming at V came to 6 bases and at J to 3 bases, leaving 6 bases not matched to a gene. CDR3 region: CATSSAGVGYNEQFF. For the CDR3, the DNA is TGTGCCACCAGTTCAGCGGGAGTGGGCTACAATGAGCAGTTCTTC.

The chain couples TRBV6-4 to TRBJ2-1, with a possible D match to TRBD2 (5 bases). The germline V gene encodes CDR1 MRHNA and CDR2 SNTAGT. The CDR3 length is 15 residues. Trimming left V 1 base short and J 4 bases short, with 11 bases between. The CDR3 sequence is CASSDFGGSYNEQFF. In nucleotides, the CDR3 is TGTGCCAGCAGTGACTTTGGCGGGTCTTACAATGAGCAGTTCTTC.

This clonotype was observed a few times. This chain links TRBV10-3 with TRBJ2-3; 12 bases map to TRBD1. With V trimmed by 10 bases and J by 4 bases, 15 bases remained unmatched. Looked up from germline, CDR1 is ENHRY and CDR2 is SYGVKD. There are 17 residues in the CDR3. The CDR3 nucleotides are TGTGCCACCTGGAGGGACAGGGGGCTGCAGCCCCCAGATACGCAGTATTTT. Its protein product is CATWRDRGLQPPDTQYF.

This rearrangement joins TRBV7-9 to TRBJ2-2; D gene uncertain. This CDR3 contains 12 residues. V was clipped by 4 bases and J by 6 bases, with 6 bases between them. CDR1 and CDR2 from the germline V gene are SEHNR and FQNEAQ (reference sequence). CDR3 sequence: CASSSRPGELFF. CDR3 coding DNA: TGTGCCAGCAGCTCCCGCCCCGGGGAGCTGTTTTTT.

V and J are TRBV25-1 and TRBJ2-5, with 7 bases identical to TRBD2. The CDR3 is made up of 15 amino acids. Per germline, CDR1 MGHDK and CDR2 SYGVNS. V shed 3 bases, J shed 2 bases, and the junction held 6 bases outside the gene matches. The CDR3 here is CASSEGGSDQETQYF. In DNA form, the CDR3 reads TGTGCCAGCAGTGAGGGAGGGTCAGATCAAGAGACCCAGTACTTC.

The chain recombines TRBV29-1 with TRBJ2-7, with D perhaps TRBD2 (5 bases). This CDR3 spans 13 amino acids. The V end lost 6 bases, the J end lost 2 bases, and 14 bases lay between the germline ends. Germline lookup yields CDR1 SQVTM and CDR2 ANQGSEA. The CDR3 nucleotides are TGCAGCGTATCCGGGGTTCTAACCTACGAGCAGTACTTC. It is translated as CSVSGVLTYEQYF.

The chain combines TRBV29-1 with TRBJ2-4, with TRBD1 identical over 7 bases. Unmatched junction bases numbered 9, after V lost 3 bases and J lost 4 bases. The CDR3 spans 15 residues. Germline assignment: CDR1 SQVTM and CDR2 ANQGSEA. CDR3 region: CSVEAPGTEKNIQYF. In DNA form, the CDR3 reads TGCAGCGTTGAGGCGCCCGGGACAGAAAAAAACATTCAGTACTTC. Filled out from reference TRBV29-1 and TRBJ2-4, the complete variable domain reads SAVISQKPSRDICQRGTSLTIQCQVDSQVTMMFWYRQQPGQSLTLIATANQGSEATYESGFVIDKFPISRPNLTFSTLTVSNMSPEDSSIYLCSVEAPGTEKNIQYFGAGTRLSVL.

This chain links TRBV3-1 with TRBJ2-4, with 8 bases fitting TRBD2. Per the germline V gene, CDR1 is LGHDT and CDR2 is YNNKEL (reference sequence). The ends lost 8 bases at V and 4 bases at J; junction bases unmatched: 19. The CDR3 is 18 residues long. CDR3 nucleotide sequence: TGTGCCAGCGGGCAAAACACCCCGGGAGGGAGGCTTAAAAACATTCAGTACTTC. Translated: CASGQNTPGGRLKNIQYF.

This clonotype was recorded at least ten times. The rearrangement links TRBV7-8 to TRBJ2-7; 7 positions match TRBD2. Per germline, CDR1 SGHVS and CDR2 FQNEAQ. The length of the CDR3 is 15 residues. V lost 6 bases, J lost 7 bases, and 15 bases stayed unmatched. CDR3 loop: CASRPLAPIVLEQYF. The CDR3 DNA sequence: TGTGCCAGCAGACCACTAGCGCCCATAGTTTTGGAGCAGTACTTC.

This clonotype was found a few times. V usage is TRBV12-3 or TRBV12-4 and J usage is TRBJ2-5; TRBD2 aligns across 8 bases. The CDR3 consists of 15 residues. V lost 2 bases, J lost 3 bases, and 5 bases stayed unmatched. The CDR3 DNA follows: TGTGCCAGCAGTTTACGTCCACTAGCGGAAGAGACCCAGTACTTC. It encodes CASSLRPLAEETQYF.

In its sample, this clonotype was seen a few times. V and J are TRBV12-3 or TRBV12-4 and TRBJ2-7; 8 bases align to TRBD1. V was pared by 3 bases and J by 5 bases, with 6 bases of the junction left unmatched. The CDR3 is made up of 14 amino acids. The CDR3: CASSLWQGADEQYF. DNA for the CDR3: TGTGCCAGCAGTTTGTGGCAGGGGGCCGACGAGCAGTACTTC.

This clonotype was detected only a few times. V is TRBV7-9 and J is TRBJ1-2; TRBD1 matches 7 bases. The CDR3 is 15 residues long. Trimming removed 4 bases from V and 4 bases from J; junction bases left unmatched: 9. CDR1 is SEHNR, CDR2 FQNEAQ, per germline (reference sequence). CDR3 in DNA: TGTGCCAGCAGCTCCGAAGAGGGACAGATCTATGGCTACACCTTC. Its translation is CASSSEEGQIYGYTF.

This chain uses TRBV5-1 with TRBJ1-2; D remains ambiguous. CDR1 SGHRS and CDR2 YFSETQ come from the germline V gene. The CDR3 is made up of 15 amino acids. Between the trimmed V and J ends, which lost 0 bases and 7 bases, there was a span of 16 bases. The CDR3 DNA reads as TGCGCCAGCAGCTTGGCCGCGGGCCTCAACCTTGGCTACACCTTC. It specifies CASSLAAGLNLGYTF.

CDR3 residues: CASSIGRADTQYF. The CDR3 region has the DNA TGTGCCAGTAGTATCGGCAGGGCAGATACGCAGTATTTT. The V and J genes are TRBV19 and TRBJ2-3; maybe TRBD1 (5 bases). This CDR3 spans 13 amino acids. Germline CDR1 is LNHDA and CDR2 is SQIVND (reference sequence). Between the trimmed V and J ends, which lost 3 bases and 4 bases, there was a span of 8 bases. The full variable domain, with the rest looked up from reference TRBV19 and TRBJ2-3, is DGGITQSPKYLFRKEGQNVTLSCEQNLNHDAMYWYRQDPGQGLRLIYYSQIVNDFQKGDIAEGYSVSREKKESFPLTVTSAQKNPTAFYLCASSIGRADTQYFGPGTRLTVL.

This clonotype was picked up a small number of times. The chain uses TRBV6-1 and TRBJ1-5; D is undetermined. The CDR3 sequence is 14 residues long. The V and J ends lost 0 bases and 5 bases respectively, with 8 bases between them. Looked up from germline, CDR1 is MNHNS and CDR2 is SASEGT. The CDR3 DNA is TGTGCCAGCAGTGAAGCTAGCATTTATCAGCCCCAGCATTTT. Amino acids: CASSEASIYQPQHF.

This clonotype has more than one count but fewer than ten. The chain carries TRBV4-1 and TRBJ2-2, with D possibly matching TRBD1 (6 bases). Deletions cut 8 bases from V and 4 bases from J, with 26 bases between. The CDR3 has 18 amino acids. Germline CDR1 reads MGHRA; CDR2 reads YSYEKL. CDR3 DNA sequence: TGCGCCAGCCGGTCGGGACCCCCCGGGACACGATTCACCGGGGAGCTGTTTTTT. It codes for CASRSGPPGTRFTGELFF.

In its sample, this clonotype was seen a few times. This sequence joins TRBV7-8 and TRBJ1-1, with D possibly being TRBD1 (5 bases). Germline V gives CDR1 SGHVS, CDR2 FQNEAQ. Trimming took 0 bases from V and 1 from J, leaving 9 bases between them. This CDR3 has 15 residues. CDR3 sequence (DNA): TGTGCCAGCAGCTTAGCGATCGGGGGGAACACTGAAGCTTTCTTT. Translated: CASSLAIGGNTEAFF.

Only a few counts were recorded for this clonotype. V is TRBV7-8 and J is TRBJ2-1; perhaps D is TRBD1 or TRBD2 (5 bases each). With 3 bases removed from V and 3 bases from J, the gap between germline ends came to 18 bases. Germline V lookup: CDR1 SGHVS, CDR2 FQNEAQ. The CDR3 extends over 17 amino acids. CDR3 loop: CASSFEDSKGIYNEQFF. The DNA of the CDR3 is TGTGCCAGCAGCTTTGAGGACTCGAAGGGGATCTACAATGAGCAGTTCTTC.

This clonotype showed up many times. The chain has TRBV29-1 and TRBJ2-1, with D perhaps TRBD2 (5 bases). V lost 4 bases to trimming and J lost 9 bases, with 10 bases between them. CDR1 is SQVTM, CDR2 ANQGSEA, per germline. This CDR3 spans 11 amino acids. The CDR3 bases are TGCAGCGTTGGACTATGGGGTGAGCAGTTCTTC. Translation gives CSVGLWGEQFF.

This clonotype was seen a few times. The rearrangement uses TRBV3-1 and TRBJ2-1; the match to TRBD2 covers 9 bases. The junction had 7 bases not matched to a gene; V was cut back by 1 base and J by 6 bases. This CDR3 spans 16 amino acids. Per the germline V gene, CDR1 is LGHDT and CDR2 is YNNKEL (reference sequence). The CDR3 DNA is TGTGCCAGCAGCCAAGTCTGGCGGGAGGGCGCCAATGAGCAGTTCTTC. Protein: CASSQVWREGANEQFF.